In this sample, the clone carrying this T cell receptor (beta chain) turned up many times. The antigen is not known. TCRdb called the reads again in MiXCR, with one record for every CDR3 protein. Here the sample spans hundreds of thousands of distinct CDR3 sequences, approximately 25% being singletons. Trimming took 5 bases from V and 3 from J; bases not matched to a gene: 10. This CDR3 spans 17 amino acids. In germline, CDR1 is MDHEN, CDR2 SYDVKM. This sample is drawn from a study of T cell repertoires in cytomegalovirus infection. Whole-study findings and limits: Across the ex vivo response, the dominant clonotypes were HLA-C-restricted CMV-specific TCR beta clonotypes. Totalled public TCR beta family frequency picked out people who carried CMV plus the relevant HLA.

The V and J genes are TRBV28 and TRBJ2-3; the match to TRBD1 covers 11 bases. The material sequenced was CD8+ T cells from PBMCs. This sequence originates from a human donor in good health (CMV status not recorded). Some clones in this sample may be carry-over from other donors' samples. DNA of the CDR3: TGTGCCAGCAGTACTGAACTCCGGGACAGGGGGACAGATACGCAGTATTTT. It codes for CASSTELRDRGTDTQYF.